This passage covers 8 T cell receptor delta chains from one sample sequenced in a study of γδ T cells in repeated Plasmodium falciparum infection. TCRdb reapplied CATT to the multiplex PCR reads. The sample consists of 93,000 or so delta-chain clones, approximately 0.96% of them appearing once. Flow sorting of PBMC yielded separate Vgamma9/Vdelta2+ and Vdelta2-negative gammadelta T cell populations for bulk repertoire analysis. The sequencing input was gamma-delta T cells from blood. These receptors were taken from a pool of human donors (malaria-infected and uninfected, not separated).

Concerning this clone itself: One base separates it from a far larger clone, so it is likely a read error. This same CDR3 is encoded by further DNA sequences in the sample. The gene calls are TRDV1 and TRDJ1, with D maybe TRDD2 (5 bases). TCRdb records no J gene; here it was assigned by comparing the DNA to germline. The CDR3 is 18 amino acids. Trimming removed 3 bases from V and 2 bases from J, with 22 bases in between. CDR1 TSWWSYY and CDR2 QGS come from the germline V gene. The CDR3 loop reads CALGEMVLPRPYTDKLIF. The CDR3 DNA reads TGTGCTCTTGGGGAGATGGTGCTTCCCCGACCATATACCGATAAACTCATCTTT.

As to this clone: TCRdb's listed protein matches a much larger clone and diverges from this DNA's translation at residue 6, likely through a read error; the protein shown comes from the DNA. The rearrangement uses TRDV2 and TRDJ1, with TRDD3 identical over 9 bases. No J gene was available from TCRdb, and it was assigned here by a germline match of the DNA. The junction had 15 bases not matched to a gene; V was cut back by 5 bases and J by 0 bases. The CDR3 has 18 residues. Germline assignment: CDR1 GEAIGNYY and CDR2 EKD. The CDR3 DNA is TGTGCCTGTGTATCCCCTCCGATTACTGGGGGAGACACCGATAAACTCATCTTT. It codes for CACVSPPITGGDTDKLIF.

This clone was observed at least ten times. The translation of this DNA and the TCRdb protein of a much larger clone differ at residue 7, probably owing to a read error; the protein shown here is translated from the DNA. The chain is built from TRDV1 and TRDJ1, with D possibly matching TRDD2 (6 bases). TCRdb lists no J gene, so it was determined here by aligning the DNA to germline. Trimming took off 6 bases at V and 0 bases at J, with 26 bases between the two ends. This CDR3 has 19 amino acids. In germline, CDR1 is TSWWSYY, CDR2 QGS. The CDR3 here is CALGSSSPGHPAHTDKLIF. The DNA for the CDR3 is TGTGCTCTTGGATCTTCCTCCCCCGGTCATCCCGCCCACACCGATAAACTCATCTTT.

This clone has more than one count but fewer than ten. TCRdb shows a much larger clone's protein in place of this DNA's translation, and the two differ at residue 5, likely through a read error; the protein shown is translated from the DNA. This chain connects TRDV1 to TRDJ1; 8 nucleotides line up with TRDD3. The J gene was not available in TCRdb and was assigned here by matching the DNA to germline segments. The trim removed 4 bases at V and 0 bases at J, leaving 31 bases unmatched. The CDR3 length is 24 residues. Germline loops: CDR1 TSWWSYY, CDR2 QGS. CDR3 region: CALGGLGINFRNSWGSTYTDKLIF. In DNA, the CDR3 is TGTGCTCTTGGGGGACTAGGTATAAATTTCCGGAACTCCTGGGGGAGTACGTACACCGATAAACTCATCTTT.

This clone was observed a handful of times. Only one base separates this from a far larger clonotype, so it likely reflects a read error. Other DNA sequences in this specimen translate into the identical CDR3. No J gene was named, though the V gene is TRDV2; TRDD3, the table's D call, lacks a check against the DNA. This CDR3 comprises 15 residues. The V gene's germline CDR1 is GEAIGNYY and CDR2 EKD. The CDR3: CACDGLGDRTDKLIF. CDR3 coding DNA: TGTGCCTGTGACGGACTGGGGGATCGGACCGATAAGCTCATCTTT.

Concerning this clone itself: This probably arose from a read error, given a far larger clone one base away. This CDR3 is also generated by other DNA sequences in the sample. The chain uses TRDV3 and TRDJ1; maybe TRDD2 (5 bases). The CDR3 runs 12 residues. Looked up from germline, CDR1 is TVYSNPD and CDR2 is GDNSRS (reference sequence). The CDR3 DNA sequence: TGTGCCTTTAAACCCTACACTGATAAACTCATCTTT. Amino acids: CAFKPYTDKLIF.

Notes on this clone: TCRdb lists the protein of a much larger clone for this DNA, which differs at residue 3, so this is likely a read error; the protein given here is translated from the DNA itself. V gene TRDV2 combines with J gene TRDJ1; TRDD3 aligns across 11 bases. Here the J gene came from matching the DNA to germline, since TCRdb omits it. The germline V gene encodes CDR1 GEAIGNYY and CDR2 EKD. The CDR3 contains 23 residues. CDR3 nucleotides: TGTGCCCGTGACACCGCCCCGGCACGTGGAGTGGGGGATACGACCTACCTACCTGGTAAACTCATCTTT. As protein: CARDTAPARGVGDTTYLPGKLIF.

As concerns this clone: TCRdb's protein, taken from a much larger clone, differs from this DNA's translation at residue 8, likely owing to a read error; the protein displayed comes from the DNA. This rearrangement joins TRDV1 to TRDJ1; the match to TRDD3 covers 11 bases. In germline, CDR1 is TSWWSYY, CDR2 QGS. The CDR3 is 18 residues long. V lost 1 base and J lost 3; bases outside the gene matches: 10. The CDR3 protein is CALGEPAGWGIPADKLIF. The DNA of the CDR3 is TGTGCTCTTGGGGAACCGGCTGGCTGGGGGATACCGGCCGATAAACTCATCTTT.